This entry concerns a single TCR beta chain. Its matching antigen is unknown. The entry originates in a study of radiation and T cells in renal cell carcinoma. The study, taken as a whole, reports: Top tumor clonotypes rose in blood 2 weeks post-radiation, then contracted.

Germline-derived CDR1 and CDR2 are SGDLS and YYNGEE. The V gene lost 2 bases and the J gene lost 4 bases, with 16 bases spanning the gap. The CDR3 contains 16 residues. The time point is: blood 4 weeks post-SBRT, at nephrectomy. The sample's treatment: 15 Gy SBRT to primary tumor, nephrectomy 4 weeks later. Nephrectomy followed 15 Gy stereotactic body radiation by 4 weeks. Blood was sampled at baseline, 2 weeks and 4 weeks after SBRT. The patient's renal cell carcinoma had clear cell pathology. The method was immunoSEQ multiplex PCR; TCRdb's version includes in-frame clones alone and lacks a portion of them. The sample has about 78,000 clones; 89% are singletons.

This specimen was blood, taken from a patient whose treatment included radiotherapy and nephrectomy. This sequence was found in a woman in her 70s with renal cell carcinoma. The chain is built from TRBV9 and TRBJ1-3, with D possibly TRBD1 on 5 matching bases. CDR3 DNA: TGTGCCAGCAGCGTGGACACTGGTAAATTAGGAAACACCATATATTTT. Its translation is CASSVDTGKLGNTIYF.